What follows are 26 T cell receptor beta chains derived from one specimen sequenced in a study of regulatory dendritic cells for organ transplantation. Antigens for these TCRs are unknown. CFSE-labeled sorted T cells met regulatory or mature dendritic cells for five to six days. Data came from immunoSEQ multiplex PCR; TCRdb stores just in-frame clones and leaves some out. The sample records over 8,500 clones, roughly four fifths being singletons. The specimen was memory CD4+ T cells from blood cultured with regulatory dendritic cells. The subset is: CD45RO+ memory T cells. The receptors were sampled from a human donor in good health.

The gene calls are TRBV6-5 and TRBJ1-2, with 8 bases fitting TRBD1. This CDR3 contains 14 residues. Trimming removed 2 bases from V and 2 bases from J; junction bases left unmatched: 1. CDR1 is MNHEY, CDR2 SVGAGI, per germline. The CDR3 DNA is TGTGCCAGCAGTTACGGGGACAGGAACTATGGCTACACCTTC. It yields the protein CASSYGDRNYGYTF.

V gene TRBV12-5 combines with J gene TRBJ2-6, with D uncertain. The V end was cut by 4 bases, the J end by 4 bases, with 8 bases between. The CDR3 extends over 14 amino acids. Germline V CDR1 and CDR2: LGHNT, FRNRAP. The CDR3, as DNA: TGTGCTAGTGGTTCCTCCGGGGGGGCCAACGTCCTGACTTTC. Amino acid sequence: CASGSSGGANVLTF.

This chain links TRBV5-6 with TRBJ2-7; 8 positions match TRBD1. The V and J ends lost 4 bases and 3 bases, in that order; junction bases with no gene match: 3. The CDR3 has 13 amino acids. Germline V gene data show CDR1 as SGHDT and CDR2 as YYEEEE. The CDR3, as DNA: TGTGCCAGCAGCCATGGGACAGGCTACGAGCAGTACTTC. Translated: CASSHGTGYEQYF.

V and J are TRBV28 and TRBJ1-1, with D unresolved. The V end lost 7 bases, the J end lost 0 bases, and 9 bases lay between the germline ends. The CDR3 extends over 13 amino acids. CDR1 and CDR2 (germline): MDHEN, SYDVKM. The CDR3 is CASMAFMNTEAFF. CDR3 nucleotides: TGTGCCAGCATGGCATTTATGAACACTGAAGCTTTCTTT.

The V gene is TRBV6-5, the J gene TRBJ1-5; a weak D match, TRBD1 (5 bases). Looked up from germline, CDR1 is MNHEY and CDR2 is SVGAGI. This CDR3 has 15 residues. V lost 7 bases, J lost 0 bases, and 13 bases lay in between. CDR3 nucleotides: TGTGCCAGCAAAGGAGGGGCCCATAGCAATCAGCCCCAGCATTTT. As protein: CASKGGAHSNQPQHF.

The chain combines TRBV6-1 with TRBJ2-5, with TRBD2 as a possible D gene (5 bases). This CDR3 region has 14 residues. Germline CDR1 is MNHNS and CDR2 is SASEGT. Trimming removed 6 bases at V and 5 bases at J, with 16 bases between. The CDR3 protein is CASSFNPGGETQYF. The CDR3 nucleotides read TGTGCCAGCAGCTTTAACCCCGGAGGCGAGACCCAGTACTTC.

This sequence joins TRBV6-5 and TRBJ2-5; 7 bases line up with TRBD2. Germline CDR1 reads MNHEY; CDR2 reads SVGAGI. Losses at the gene ends were 1 base for V and 4 bases for J; bases not matched to a gene: 3. The CDR3 sequence is 14 residues long. CDR3 loop: CASSYYGGGETQYF. Written as DNA, the CDR3 is TGTGCCAGCAGTTACTATGGGGGGGGAGAGACCCAGTACTTC.

The V call is TRBV5-1, the J call TRBJ1-3; 7 nucleotides match TRBD1. V trimming: 3 bases; J trimming: 4 bases; junction bases outside the gene matches: 7. CDR1 and CDR2 (germline): SGHRS, YFSETQ. This CDR3 spans 15 amino acids. The CDR3 loop is CASSSQETGGNTIYF. CDR3 nucleotides: TGCGCCAGCAGCTCTCAGGAGACAGGGGGAAACACCATATATTTT.

The table lists this clone with a count of one. The sample has other DNA sequences that encode this CDR3 too. The chain carries TRBV7-6 and TRBJ2-3; 10 bases align to TRBD2. V was pared by 5 bases and J by 1 base, with 6 bases of the junction left unmatched. CDR3 size: 16 residues. Looked up from germline, CDR1 is SGHVS and CDR2 is FNYEAQ. The CDR3 DNA is TGTGCCAGCAGCAAGGCCGGGACTAGCGGCACAGATACGCAGTATTTT. As protein: CASSKAGTSGTDTQYF.

The V call is TRBV5-1, the J call TRBJ2-5; TRBD2 is a possible D gene (5 bases). The CDR3 is 15 amino acids. The V and J ends lost 2 bases and 2 bases respectively, with 13 bases between them. Germline V gene sequence: CDR1 SGHRS, CDR2 YFSETQ. The CDR3 nucleotides read TGCGCCAGCAGCTTTGGTCGGGGTACACAAGAGACCCAGTACTTC. Its translation is CASSFGRGTQETQYF.

This clone was counted a single time. Written as DNA, the CDR3 is TGTGCCAGCTCACTCGGACAGGGGGGGGCCAACGTCCTGACTTTC. It specifies CASSLGQGGANVLTF. The rearrangement links TRBV18 to TRBJ2-6; TRBD1 matches 9 bases. Losses at the gene ends were 4 bases for V and 4 bases for J; bases not matched to a gene: 2. The CDR3 spans 15 residues. Germline V lookup: CDR1 KGHSH, CDR2 LQKENI.

The chain combines TRBV7-8 with TRBJ2-7; D gene ambiguous. This CDR3 has 13 residues. Germline lookup yields CDR1 SGHVS and CDR2 FQNEAQ. V gave up 2 bases and J gave up 2 bases, with 7 bases separating them. CDR3 nucleotides: TGTGCCAGCAGCTTACCGGTTACCTACGAGCAGTACTTC. It encodes CASSLPVTYEQYF.

The V call is TRBV10-3, the J call TRBJ2-3; TRBD2 agrees at 10 bases. The trim removed 7 bases at V and 1 base at J, leaving 5 bases unmatched. The CDR3 loop spans 15 amino acids. Per germline, CDR1 ENHRY and CDR2 SYGVKD. The DNA for the CDR3 is TGTGCCATCATTGGGACTAGCGTCGGCACAGATACGCAGTATTTT. This gives the protein CAIIGTSVGTDTQYF.

This rearrangement joins TRBV11-3 to TRBJ2-3; 11 bases agree with TRBD1. Trimming took 5 bases from V and 5 from J; bases not matched to a gene: 3. From germline, CDR1 is SGHNT and CDR2 YENEEA. The CDR3 covers 14 residues. CDR3 amino acids: CASSGQGAGDTQYF. DNA for the CDR3: TGTGCCAGCAGCGGACAGGGGGCAGGAGATACGCAGTATTTT.

This rearrangement joins TRBV5-1 to TRBJ1-2; TRBD1 agrees at 10 bases. With 0 bases clipped from V and 4 bases from J, the junction kept 3 bases outside the gene matches. Per germline, CDR1 SGHRS and CDR2 YFSETQ. This CDR3 spans 15 amino acids. CDR3 sequence reads: CASSLAGQGVYGYTF. CDR3 DNA: TGCGCCAGCAGCTTGGCAGGACAGGGGGTCTATGGCTACACCTTC.

The chain employs TRBV6-5 and TRBJ1-2, with D possibly matching TRBD1 (6 bases). CDR1 MNHEY and CDR2 SVGAGI come from the germline V gene. V was pared by 0 bases and J by 8 bases, with 13 bases between. This CDR3 comprises 14 residues. The CDR3 DNA reads TGTGCCAGCAGTTACTCGGGCAGGGGCCGCGGCTACACCTTC. The encoded protein is CASSYSGRGRGYTF.

This clone was seen only once. The chain uses TRBV5-5 and TRBJ2-3; 7 bases align to TRBD2. The CDR3 length is 14 residues. With 3 bases clipped from V and 5 bases from J, the junction kept 6 bases outside the gene matches. Germline loops: CDR1 SGHKS, CDR2 YYEKEE (reference sequence). This CDR3 is CASSSGRVGDTQYF. The CDR3 region has the DNA TGTGCCAGCAGCTCGGGGAGGGTTGGAGATACGCAGTATTTT. The whole variable domain, remainder taken from reference TRBV5-5 and TRBJ2-3, is DAGVTQSPTHLIKTRGQQVTLRCSPISGHKSVSWYQQVLGQGPQFIFQYYEKEERGRGNFPDRFSARQFPNYSSELNVNALLLGDSALYLCASSSGRVGDTQYFGPGTRLTVL.

This sequence joins TRBV7-2 and TRBJ1-2; D ambiguous. Trimming took 1 base from V and 6 from J, leaving 12 bases between them. Germline V CDR1 and CDR2: SGHTA, FQGNSA. The CDR3 loop spans 14 amino acids. CDR3 residues: CASSLDPRVDGYTF. The CDR3 coding sequence is TGTGCCAGCAGCTTAGATCCGAGAGTCGATGGCTACACCTTC.

The V and J genes are TRBV19 and TRBJ2-3; 14 bases are shared with TRBD2. The CDR3 runs 18 residues. With V trimmed by 3 bases and J by 7 bases, 12 bases remained unmatched. Germline V gives CDR1 LNHDA, CDR2 SQIVND (reference sequence). Written as DNA, the CDR3 is TGTGCCAGTAGTATCTCTTCAGGACTAGCGGGGGGTGTAAATACGCAGTATTTT. Translation: CASSISSGLAGGVNTQYF.

The chain carries TRBV2 and TRBJ2-6, with D perhaps TRBD1 (5 bases). This CDR3 comprises 15 residues. Per the germline V gene, CDR1 is SNHLY and CDR2 is FYNNEI. Trimming took off 6 bases at V and 0 bases at J, with 9 bases between the two ends. DNA of the CDR3: TGTGCCAGCAGGGTAGACAGCTCTGGGGCCAACGTCCTGACTTTC. Residues: CASRVDSSGANVLTF.

The J gene is TRBJ1-5, the V gene TRBV10-2, with 8 bases fitting TRBD1. Germline V gives CDR1 WSHSY, CDR2 SAAADI. The J segment lost 5 bases and the V segment lost 2 bases, leaving 5 bases of the junction unmatched. The CDR3 totals 15 residues. The CDR3 reads CASSERTGGDQPQHF. CDR3 in DNA: TGCGCCAGCAGTGAGAGAACAGGGGGAGATCAGCCCCAGCATTTT.

There are a few counts of this clone. This chain joins TRBV27 and TRBJ2-7; 7 bases fit TRBD2. The CDR3 totals 14 residues. Per the germline V gene, CDR1 is MNHEY and CDR2 is SMNVEV (reference sequence). After removal of 7 bases from V and 5 bases from J, the junction contained 11 bases not matched to a gene. The CDR3 here is CASKGHRGGDEQYF. Here the CDR3 DNA reads TGTGCCAGCAAAGGCCACCGGGGAGGGGACGAGCAGTACTTC.

This clone came up once. The gene calls are TRBV7-2 and TRBJ2-5, with no clear D. The germline V gene has CDR1 SGHTA and CDR2 FQGNSA. V was shortened by 3 bases and J by 5 bases, with 10 bases between the two germline ends. CDR3 size: 13 residues. The DNA for the CDR3 is TGTGCCAGCAGCTTCCGGGTTTCGGAGACCCAGTACTTC. Protein: CASSFRVSETQYF.

The rearrangement joins TRBV14 to TRBJ2-5; TRBD2 might be the D (6 bases). V was cut by 1 base and J by 1 base, with 10 bases left in between. From germline, CDR1 is SGHDN and CDR2 FVKESK. The CDR3 sequence is 15 residues long. In nucleotides, the CDR3 is TGTGCCAGCAGCCAAGGGAGGCGGGGCCAAGAGACCCAGTACTTC. Translated: CASSQGRRGQETQYF.

This clone has only a few counts. V usage is TRBV5-1 and J usage is TRBJ1-6, with D possibly TRBD1 on 6 matching bases. CDR3 length: 14 amino acids. V dropped 4 bases and J dropped 8 bases, with 13 bases sitting between them. Germline loops: CDR1 SGHRS, CDR2 YFSETQ. CDR3 sequence (DNA): TGCGCCAGCAGCCCAACAGGGACCGATTCACCCCTCCACTTT. Its translation is CASSPTGTDSPLHF.

This chain connects TRBV7-9 to TRBJ2-7, with 11 bases identical to TRBD1. Germline assignment: CDR1 SEHNR and CDR2 FQNEAQ (reference sequence). With 5 bases clipped from V and 4 bases from J, the junction kept 10 bases outside the gene matches. The CDR3 has 16 residues. The CDR3 coding sequence is TGTGCCAGCAGCCAAACTGCGGGACAGGGGGTTTACGAGCAGTACTTC. As protein: CASSQTAGQGVYEQYF.